The following is a TCR beta chain sequence with its context. The data belong to a study of blood T cell repertoires in COVID-19. Libraries were prepared by immunoSEQ multiplex PCR; TCRdb keeps only in-frame clonotypes and omits some of them. This sample carries roughly 77,000 clones, around four fifths of them seen once, and the ten largest clones take 15%. The source of this sequence is a man aged 55-75 years with COVID-19, enrolled during active disease. The specimen was peripheral blood.

The CDR3 region has the DNA TGTGCCACCAGTGATGCCCCCGGGACAGGGGTTGTAAATGAGCAGTTCTTC. This translates into CATSDAPGTGVVNEQFF. V is TRBV24-1 and J is TRBJ2-1; 10 bases match TRBD1. Looked up from germline, CDR1 is KGHDR and CDR2 is SFDVKD. This CDR3 comprises 17 residues. V lost 3 bases and J lost 7; bases outside the gene matches: 11.